This T cell receptor beta chain was obtained from a study of breast tumors, draining lymph nodes, adjacent tissues (dated by TCRdb to the mid-2010s). General notes on the study: The study compared TCR beta repertoires across tumor, adjacent nontumor tissue and axillary lymph nodes from breast cancer patients. The study aimed to assess the relationships and possible T-cell exchange between tumor, surrounding tissue and draining lymph node repertoires in human breast cancer. Results and caveats for the whole study, not just this receptor: Tumor T-cell repertoires showed less diversity than lymph node repertoires and more diversity than nontumor tissue repertoires, and tumor T-cell repertoires showed preferential V and J gene usage. The data were considered consistent with most tumor T cells being derived from the lymph node and subsequently expanding within tumor tissue. The similarity between tumor and nontumor tissue repertoires was significantly greater in luminal-like breast cancer than in basal-like breast cancer. Rather than being directly demonstrated, the conclusion that tumor T cells originate in lymph nodes was presented as consistent with a hypothesis.

This sample was sequenced with an Illumina HiSeq 2000. TCR beta chain libraries were generated through multiplex PCR amplification. The amplified TCR beta chain products were analyzed by high-throughput sequencing. Clones were called with MiXCR by TCRdb after fastp trimmed the public reads at Q25, and only in-frame beta chains were retained. Each CDR3 protein gets just one entry, which takes the most common genes and DNA from the rows behind it. A total of 30,000 to 40,000 distinct CDR3 sequences appear in this sample, roughly 32% of them only once. The top ten hold approximately 11% of the sample. This clonotype was counted at least ten times. Its antigen is still unknown. Base-call qualities are not available, and no considerably larger clone is one nucleotide away. Germline trimming: 1 base from V, 4 bases from J; junction bases outside gene matches: 6. The CDR3 runs 15 amino acids, cysteine and phenylalanine included. CDR3 DNA only is kept here, 45 bases in frame from base 1. For CDR1 and CDR2, the germline V gene lists SGHDN and FVKESK.

The clonotype originates from a female donor with breast cancer. Some clones in this sample may be carry-over from other donors' samples. The sample was breast tumor tissue. Recombination joined TRBV14 with TRBJ2-7; 8 central bases correspond to TRBD2. The CDR3: CASSQGGTRGYEQYF. The bases are TGTGCCAGCAGCCAAGGTGGGACTAGGGGATACGAGCAGTACTTC. Full variable domain (CDR3 extended with the reference TRBV14 and TRBJ2-7 proteins): EAGVTQFPSHSVIEKGQTVTLRCDPISGHDNLYWYRRVMGKEIKFLLHFVKESKQDESGMPNNRFLAERTGGTYSTLKVQPAELEDSGVYFCASSQGGTRGYEQYFGPGTRLTVT.